These 25 T cell receptor beta chains share one sample of origin, sequenced in a study of breast tumors, draining lymph nodes, adjacent tissues. TCRdb independently ran MiXCR on the multiplex PCR reads; one entry per CDR3 protein. Among over 150,000 distinct CDR3 sequences listed, approximately 33% were seen once. Samples came from axillary lymph nodes draining the breast cancer. Specimen: axillary lymph node tissue. Source of these receptors: a female donor with breast cancer. Some clones in this sample may be carry-over from other donors' samples.

This clonotype was detected ten times or more. The chain employs TRBV5-6 and TRBJ1-2; D not certain. The CDR3 covers 13 residues. Trimming removed 4 bases from V and 3 bases from J, with 10 bases in between. Germline loops: CDR1 SGHDT, CDR2 YYEEEE. The chain's CDR3 is CASSSQVYYGYTF. CDR3 bases: TGTGCCAGCAGCAGTCAGGTTTACTATGGCTACACCTTC.

Comments on this clonotype: No DNA is shown, since the ends of the CDR3 on it are uncertain; the CDR3 is the one TCRdb lists. CDR3 region: CASSHGVAGGTF. This chain connects TRBV6-2 or TRBV6-3 to TRBJ1-2. Counting both end residues, the CDR3 totals 12 amino acids. CDR1 MNHEY and CDR2 SVGEGT come from the germline V gene.

This clonotype was seen a few times. V gene TRBV3-1 combines with J gene TRBJ2-7; no clear D. The germline V and J ends were trimmed by 3 bases and 1 base, with 10 bases remaining between them. The CDR3 runs 14 residues. The V gene's germline CDR1 is LGHDT and CDR2 YNNKEL (reference sequence). The CDR3 is CASSHATASYEQYF. For the CDR3, the DNA is TGTGCCAGCAGCCACGCTACAGCTTCCTACGAGCAGTACTTC.

This clonotype was seen ten or more times. This chain connects TRBV7-6 to TRBJ1-2; 7 bases are a match to TRBD1. The CDR3 runs 16 residues. Germline CDR1 SGHVS, CDR2 FNYEAQ. Germline trimming cut 5 bases from V and 8 bases from J; bases unmatched to any gene: 17. The CDR3 nucleotides are TGTGCCAGCAGCCCTATCCAGGGGGGTATGGGAGGGGGCTACACCTTC. Translation gives CASSPIQGGMGGGYTF.

In this sample, this clonotype turned up once. In DNA form, the CDR3 reads TGTGCCTGGAGGAAAGGGAAGACTAGCGGGAGCAATGAGCAGTTCTTC. It codes for CAWRKGKTSGSNEQFF. The chain couples TRBV30 to TRBJ2-1; 12 nucleotides align to TRBD2. Germline-derived CDR1 and CDR2 are GTSNPN and SVGIG (reference sequence). Trimming cost V 3 bases and J 6 bases; bases outside gene matches: 9. The CDR3 is 16 amino acids.

The table lists this clonotype with a few counts. The CDR3 protein is CASSPGGGKYEQYF. CDR3 coding DNA: TGTGCCAGCAGTCCAGGGGGGGGGAAGTACGAGCAGTACTTC. This chain joins TRBV6-5 and TRBJ2-7; D could derive from TRBD1 or TRBD2 (7 bases each). From germline, CDR1 is MNHEY and CDR2 SVGAGI. The CDR3 length is 14 residues. V gave up 5 bases and J gave up 4 bases, with 15 bases separating them.

Remarks on this clonotype: A much bigger clone sits one base away, suggesting this may be a read error. The V and J genes are TRBV18 and TRBJ2-7; 7 bases are a match to TRBD1. Judging by the DNA end, TRBJ2-1 fits better; the J call may be wrong. The CDR3 totals 13 residues. In germline, CDR1 is KGHSH, CDR2 LQKENI. In DNA form, the CDR3 reads TGTGCCAGCTCTCGGGACAGTTCCTACGAGCAGTTCTTC. Its translation is CASSRDSSYEQFF.

The V gene is TRBV2, the J gene TRBJ2-1, with a possible D match to TRBD2 (6 bases). The germline V gene has CDR1 SNHLY and CDR2 FYNNEI. Trimming took 2 bases from V and 8 from J, leaving 13 bases between them. The CDR3 is made up of 14 amino acids. The DNA of the CDR3 is TGTGCCAGCAGTGAAACAAGACTAGTCCATGAGCAGTTCTTC. It specifies CASSETRLVHEQFF.

This clonotype was found many times. The chain combines TRBV7-9 with TRBJ1-2; weak D call: TRBD1 (6 bases). The CDR3 has 17 residues. Germline V gene lookup returns CDR1 SEHNR and CDR2 FQNEAQ (reference sequence). The V end lost 0 bases, the J end lost 2 bases, and 16 bases lay between the germline ends. The CDR3 region has the DNA TGTGCCAGCAGCTTAGCAGGGGGGGACGGAATAAACTATGGCTACACCTTC. Translating gives CASSLAGGDGINYGYTF. The full variable domain, completed using reference TRBV7-9 and TRBJ1-2, is DTGVSQNPRHKITKRGQNVTFRCDPISEHNRLYWYRQTLGQGPEFLTYFQNEAQLEKSRLLSDRFSAERPKGSFSTLEIQRTEQGDSAMYLCASSLAGGDGINYGYTFGSGTRLTVV.

This clonotype has more than one count but fewer than ten. This may come from a read error, since a much larger clone is one base off. The rearrangement uses TRBV11-2 and TRBJ1-2, with D perhaps matching TRBD1 (5 bases). CDR1 and CDR2 (germline): SGHAT, FQNNGV. V was shortened by 2 bases and J by 4 bases, with 11 bases between the two germline ends. The CDR3 runs 14 residues. The CDR3 protein is CASSLRDQAYGYTF. In nucleotides, the CDR3 is TGTGCCAGCAGCTTAAGGGACCAAGCCTATGGCTACACCTTC.

This clonotype was seen more than once but under ten times. This may be a read error: a much more frequent sequence differs by one nucleotide. The rearrangement links TRBV10-2 to TRBJ2-7; D possibly corresponds to TRBD2 (6 bases). The germline V and J ends were trimmed by 4 bases and 2 bases, with 15 bases remaining between them. The CDR3 is made up of 15 amino acids. Per germline, CDR1 WSHSY and CDR2 SAAADI. The CDR3, as DNA: TGCGCCAGCAGTGCGGAACCGGGACTCACCTACGAGCAGTACTTC. Its translation is CASSAEPGLTYEQYF.

At least ten counts were recorded for this clonotype. CDR3 DNA sequence: TGTGCCTGGAGTGGTACAGGACCCTATGGCTACACCTTC. This encodes CAWSGTGPYGYTF. The V and J genes are TRBV30 and TRBJ1-2, with D maybe TRBD1 (5 bases). Looked up from germline, CDR1 is GTSNPN and CDR2 is SVGIG (reference sequence). The CDR3 covers 13 residues. The V end was cut by 1 base, the J end by 4 bases, with 10 bases between.

Worth noting for this clonotype: Germline and junction disagree at one end, which may indicate a read error. The J gene is TRBJ2-1, the V gene TRBV6-5; 12 bases agree with TRBD2. Germline assignment: CDR1 MNHEY and CDR2 SVGAGI. CDR3 length equals 17 residues. The CDR3 nucleotides are TGTGCCAGCAGTTACCCCCCGACTAGCGGGAGAGACGATGAGCACTTCTTC. Translating gives CASSYPPTSGRDDEHFF.

The sample holds many counts of this clonotype. The rearrangement joins TRBV25-1 to TRBJ1-2, with D possibly TRBD1 on 6 matching bases. Germline CDR1 reads MGHDK; CDR2 reads SYGVNS. The CDR3 is 14 amino acids. Trimming stripped 5 bases from V and 8 bases from J, with 18 bases between. The DNA of the CDR3 is TGTGCCAGCAGTTCCCCGGGCACAGGGAGAGGCTACACCTTC. It is translated as CASSSPGTGRGYTF.

For this clonotype: A read error may be the cause here, since a much bigger clone is one base away. The chain employs TRBV7-3 and TRBJ2-1; TRBD1 is a possible D gene (6 bases). Per the germline V gene, CDR1 is SGHTA and CDR2 is FQGTGA. V lost 5 bases, J lost 7 bases, and 15 bases lay in between. CDR3 length equals 14 residues. The CDR3: CASSNPGHGNEQFF. DNA of the CDR3: TGTGCCAGCAGCAACCCGGGACACGGGAATGAGCAGTTCTTC.

There are a few counts of this clonotype. V usage is TRBV28 and J usage is TRBJ1-5, with TRBD1 identical over 7 bases. The CDR3 spans 17 residues. The junction had 15 bases not matched to a gene; V was cut back by 5 bases and J by 5 bases. Germline V gives CDR1 MDHEN, CDR2 SYDVKM. The CDR3 region is CASSNRRQGRHDQPQHF. CDR3 in DNA: TGTGCCAGCAGTAATCGAAGACAGGGTCGGCACGATCAGCCCCAGCATTTT. The full variable domain, with the rest looked up from reference TRBV28 and TRBJ1-5, is DVKVTQSSRYLVKRTGEKVFLECVQDMDHENMFWYRQDPGLGLRLIYFSYDVKMKEKGDIPEGYSVSREKKERFSLILESASTNQTSMYLCASSNRRQGRHDQPQHFGDGTRLSIL.

This clonotype was seen ten or more times. The chain recombines TRBV24-1 with TRBJ2-1, with 9 bases identical to TRBD1. Germline V CDR1 and CDR2: KGHDR, SFDVKD. Trimming took 4 bases from V and 6 from J; bases not matched to a gene: 12. This CDR3 spans 17 amino acids. CDR3 protein: CATSEIFRTGDPNEQFF. The CDR3 DNA sequence: TGTGCCACCAGTGAAATTTTTCGGACAGGGGATCCCAATGAGCAGTTCTTC.

This clonotype is a singleton in its sample. The V gene is TRBV6-5, the J gene TRBJ2-7; 8 bases line up with TRBD1. This CDR3 spans 14 amino acids. V was clipped by 5 bases and J by 3 bases; unmatched bases: 6. Germline V gene sequence: CDR1 MNHEY, CDR2 SVGAGI. The chain's CDR3 is CASSLPDRDYEQYF. The CDR3 coding sequence is TGTGCCAGCAGTCTCCCGGACAGGGACTACGAGCAGTACTTC.

The V gene is TRBV5-1, the J gene TRBJ1-1; 7 bases line up with TRBD1. Trimming cost V 0 bases and J 5 bases; bases outside gene matches: 7. The CDR3 is made up of 15 amino acids. From germline, CDR1 is SGHRS and CDR2 YFSETQ. The CDR3: CASSLEDPGGTEAFF. CDR3 bases: TGCGCCAGCAGCTTGGAGGATCCAGGGGGAACTGAAGCTTTCTTT. The variable domain in full, completed from reference TRBV5-1 and TRBJ1-1, reads KAGVTQTPRYLIKTRGQQVTLSCSPISGHRSVSWYQQTPGQGLQFLFEYFSETQRNKGNFPGRFSGRQFSNSRSEMNVSTLELGDSALYLCASSLEDPGGTEAFFGQGTRLTVV.

A note on this clonotype: The limits of the CDR3 on the DNA are not certain, so only TCRdb's listed CDR3 is given. The chain is built from TRBV5-1 and TRBJ2-2; the table gives TRBD1 as D, unverified against the DNA. Both ends counted, the CDR3 spans 18 residues. Germline V gene data show CDR1 as SGHRS and CDR2 as YFSETQ. The chain's CDR3 is CTSVPAVTPRDRTGELFF.

Notes on this clonotype: A read error may produce the germline difference seen at one junction end. Here the CDR3 DNA reads TGTGCCAGCAGTACCTCTGGAGGTAGCTTTTACGTGCAGTACTTC. It codes for CASSTSGGSFYVQYF. V and J are TRBV28 and TRBJ2-7; weak D call: TRBD2 (5 bases). This CDR3 has 15 residues. Germline CDR1 MDHEN, CDR2 SYDVKM.

This clonotype was observed at least ten times. The genes are TRBV19 and TRBJ2-3, with TRBD2 as a possible D gene (6 bases). The CDR3 runs to 14 residues. Trimming cost V 4 bases and J 6 bases, with 14 bases left between them. Germline V gene sequence: CDR1 LNHDA, CDR2 SQIVND (reference sequence). In nucleotides, the CDR3 is TGTGCCAGTAGTACTCGCGGGAACAGGGATACGCAGTATTTT. It is translated as CASSTRGNRDTQYF.

In this sample, this clonotype turned up many times. The chain couples TRBV24-1 to TRBJ2-3; no clear D gene. Trimming cost V 5 bases and J 2 bases, with 10 bases left between them. Germline CDR1 reads KGHDR; CDR2 reads SFDVKD. There are 14 residues in the CDR3. DNA of the CDR3: TGTGCCACCAGTGTCTCCGGATCCACAGATACGCAGTATTTT. Amino acid sequence: CATSVSGSTDTQYF.

At least ten counts were recorded for this clonotype. The V and J genes are TRBV20-1 and TRBJ1-5, with 7 bases that match TRBD1. V was pared by 2 bases and J by 4 bases, with 2 bases of the junction left unmatched. The germline gives CDR1 DFQATT, CDR2 SNEGSKA (reference sequence). The CDR3 is 13 residues long. CDR3 bases: TGCAGTGCTAGAAGGGGACAGAATCAGCCCCAGCATTTT. It is translated as CSARRGQNQPQHF.

This clonotype was observed a handful of times. This clone may be a read error of a much larger clone one base away. This sequence joins TRBV20-1 and TRBJ1-2; weak D call: TRBD1 (6 bases). Germline V gives CDR1 DFQATT, CDR2 SNEGSKA (reference sequence). Trimming left V 2 bases short and J 4 bases short, with 17 bases between. CDR3 length equals 15 residues. The CDR3 reads CSARPQGQDPYGYTF. CDR3 in DNA: TGCAGTGCTAGACCTCAGGGGCAGGATCCCTATGGCTACACCTTC.